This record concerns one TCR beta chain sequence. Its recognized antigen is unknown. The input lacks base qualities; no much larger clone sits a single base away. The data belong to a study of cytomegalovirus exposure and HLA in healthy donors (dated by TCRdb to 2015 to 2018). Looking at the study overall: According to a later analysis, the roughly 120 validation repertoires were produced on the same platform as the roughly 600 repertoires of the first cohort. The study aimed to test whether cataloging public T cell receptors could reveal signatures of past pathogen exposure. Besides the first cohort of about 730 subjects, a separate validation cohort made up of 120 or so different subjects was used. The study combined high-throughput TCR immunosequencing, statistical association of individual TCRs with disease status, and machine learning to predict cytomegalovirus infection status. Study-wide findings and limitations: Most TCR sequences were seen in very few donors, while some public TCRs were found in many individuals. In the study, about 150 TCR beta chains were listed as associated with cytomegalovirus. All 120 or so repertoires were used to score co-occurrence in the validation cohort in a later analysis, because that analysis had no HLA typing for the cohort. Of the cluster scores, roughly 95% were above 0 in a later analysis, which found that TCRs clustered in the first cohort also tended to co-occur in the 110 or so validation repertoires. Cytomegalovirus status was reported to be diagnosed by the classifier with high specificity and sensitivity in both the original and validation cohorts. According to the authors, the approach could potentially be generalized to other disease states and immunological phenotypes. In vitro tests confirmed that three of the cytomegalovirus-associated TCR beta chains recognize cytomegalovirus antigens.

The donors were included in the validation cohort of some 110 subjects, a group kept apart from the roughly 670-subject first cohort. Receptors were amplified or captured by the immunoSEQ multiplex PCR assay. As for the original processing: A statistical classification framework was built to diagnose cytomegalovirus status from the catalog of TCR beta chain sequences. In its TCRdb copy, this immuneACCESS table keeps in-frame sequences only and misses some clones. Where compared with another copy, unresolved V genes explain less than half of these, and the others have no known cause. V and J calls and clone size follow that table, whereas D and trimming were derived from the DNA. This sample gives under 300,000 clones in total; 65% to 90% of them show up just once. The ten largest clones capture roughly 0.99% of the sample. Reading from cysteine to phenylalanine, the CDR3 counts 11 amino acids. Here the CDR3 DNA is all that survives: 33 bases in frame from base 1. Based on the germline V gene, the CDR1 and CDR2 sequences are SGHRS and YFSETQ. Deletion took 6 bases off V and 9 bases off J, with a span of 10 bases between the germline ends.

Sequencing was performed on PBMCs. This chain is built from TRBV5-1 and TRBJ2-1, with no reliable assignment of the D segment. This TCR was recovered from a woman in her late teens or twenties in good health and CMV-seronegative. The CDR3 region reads CASTAPGEQFF. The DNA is TGCGCCAGCACTGCCCCCGGTGAGCAGTTCTTC.